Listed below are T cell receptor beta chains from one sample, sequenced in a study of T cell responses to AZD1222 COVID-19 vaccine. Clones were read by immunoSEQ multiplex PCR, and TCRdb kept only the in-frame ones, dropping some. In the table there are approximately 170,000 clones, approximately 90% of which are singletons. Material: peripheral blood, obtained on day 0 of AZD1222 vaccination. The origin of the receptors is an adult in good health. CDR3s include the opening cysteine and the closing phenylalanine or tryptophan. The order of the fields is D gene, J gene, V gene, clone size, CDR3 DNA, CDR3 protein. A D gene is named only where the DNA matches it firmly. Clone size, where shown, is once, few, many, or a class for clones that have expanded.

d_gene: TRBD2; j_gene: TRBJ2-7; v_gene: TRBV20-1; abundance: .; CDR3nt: TGCAGTGCTAGTTTGTTTAGCGGGGGGGCCAACGAGCAGTACTTC; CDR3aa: CSASLFSGGANEQYF
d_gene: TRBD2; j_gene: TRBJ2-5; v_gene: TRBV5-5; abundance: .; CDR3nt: TGTGCCAGCAGCTTGGCGGGCACTAGCGTAAAGACCCAGTACTTC; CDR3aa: CASSLAGTSVKTQYF
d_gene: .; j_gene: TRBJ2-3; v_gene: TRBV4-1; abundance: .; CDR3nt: TGCGCCAGCAGCCAAGTCGGGGGCGCAGATACGCAGTATTTT; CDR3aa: CASSQVGGADTQYF
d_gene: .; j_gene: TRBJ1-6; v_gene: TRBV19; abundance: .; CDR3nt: TGTGCCAGTAGTATACCCAGCACATCTTCACCCCTCCACTTT; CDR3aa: CASSIPSTSSPLHF
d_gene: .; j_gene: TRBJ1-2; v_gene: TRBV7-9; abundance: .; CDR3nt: TGTGCCAGCAGCTTATTGACAGAGAAGATCTATGGCTACACCTTC; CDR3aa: CASSLLTEKIYGYTF
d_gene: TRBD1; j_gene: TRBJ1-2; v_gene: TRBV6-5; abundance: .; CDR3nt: TGTGCCAGCAGTTTGCGGGACAGGGGGGGTGGCTACACCTTC; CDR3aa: CASSLRDRGGGYTF
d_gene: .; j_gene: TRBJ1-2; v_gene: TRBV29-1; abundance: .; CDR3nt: TGCAGCGTTGATAAGGGGGACCAAAGGGGTTCTGGCTACACCTTC; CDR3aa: CSVDKGDQRGSGYTF
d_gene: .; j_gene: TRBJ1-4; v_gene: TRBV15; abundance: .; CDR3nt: TGTGCCACCAGCAGAGAAAGGTCACAGGGTGAAAAACTGTTTTTT; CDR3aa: CATSRERSQGEKLFF
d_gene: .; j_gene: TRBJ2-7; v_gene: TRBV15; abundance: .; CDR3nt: TGTGCCACCAGCAGAGAGTCAGTGGGTCGCGACGAGCAGTACTTC; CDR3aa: CATSRESVGRDEQYF
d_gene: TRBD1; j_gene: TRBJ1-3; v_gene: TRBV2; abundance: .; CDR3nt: TGTGCCAGCAGTGACGACAGGGACTCAGGTTTT; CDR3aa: CASSDDRDSGF
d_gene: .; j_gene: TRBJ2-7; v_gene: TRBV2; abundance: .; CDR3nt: TGTGCCAGCAGTTCCCGCGGGACCTACGAGCAGTACTTC; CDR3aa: CASSSRGTYEQYF
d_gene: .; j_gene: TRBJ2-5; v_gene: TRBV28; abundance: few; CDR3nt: TGTGCCAGCAGTTTAGGTGGGGGGTCCCAAGAGACCCAGTACTTC; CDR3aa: CASSLGGGSQETQYF
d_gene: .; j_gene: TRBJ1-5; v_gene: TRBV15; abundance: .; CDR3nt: TGTGCCACCAGCAGAGATCGGAGCGGATTAGAGCCCCAGCATTTT; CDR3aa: CATSRDRSGLEPQHF
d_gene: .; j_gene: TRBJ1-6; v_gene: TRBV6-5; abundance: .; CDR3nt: TGTGCCAGCAGTTACCTGGGGCGGGCCCTCCACTTT; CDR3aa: CASSYLGRALHF
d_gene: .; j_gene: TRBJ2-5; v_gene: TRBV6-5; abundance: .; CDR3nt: TGTGCCAGCAGTATAGTCGGAGAGACCCAGTACTTC; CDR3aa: CASSIVGETQYF
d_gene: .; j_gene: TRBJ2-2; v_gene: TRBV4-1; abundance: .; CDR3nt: TGCGCCAGCAGCCCGACTGCTACTCTAGCGTACACCGGGGAGCTGTTTTTT; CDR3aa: CASSPTATLAYTGELFF
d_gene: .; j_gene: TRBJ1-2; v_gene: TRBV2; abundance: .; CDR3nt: TGTGCCAGCATGGGGGGGGACTATGGCTACACCTTC; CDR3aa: CASMGGDYGYTF
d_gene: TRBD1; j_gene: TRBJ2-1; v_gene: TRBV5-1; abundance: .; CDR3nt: TGCGCCAGCAGCTTGACACCGGGACAGGTGTACAATGAGCAGTTCTTC; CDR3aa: CASSLTPGQVYNEQFF
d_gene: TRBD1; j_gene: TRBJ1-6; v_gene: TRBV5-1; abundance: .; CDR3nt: TGCGCCAGCAGCAGCGGGACAGACTCGAGCTCCTATAATTCACCCCTCCACTTT; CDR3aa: CASSSGTDSSSYNSPLHF
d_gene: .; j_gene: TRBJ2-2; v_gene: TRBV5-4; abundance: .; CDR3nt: TGTGCCAGCAGAACGAAGTTCGGGGGGCTCACCGGGGAGCTGTTTTTT; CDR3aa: CASRTKFGGLTGELFF
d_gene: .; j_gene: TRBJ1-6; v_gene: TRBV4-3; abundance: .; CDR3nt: TGCGCCAGCAGCCAAGGTCGTGGGGGGGGTAATTCACCCCTCCACTTT; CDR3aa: CASSQGRGGGNSPLHF
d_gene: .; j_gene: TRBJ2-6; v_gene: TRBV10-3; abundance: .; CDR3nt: TGTGCCATCAGTGAGACCCAGGGGAACTCTGGGGCCAACGTCCTGACTTTC; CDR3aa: CAISETQGNSGANVLTF
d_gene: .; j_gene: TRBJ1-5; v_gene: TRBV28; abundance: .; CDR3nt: TGTGCCAGCAGTTACATACAGGGTCGAAATCAGCCCCAGCATTTT; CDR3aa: CASSYIQGRNQPQHF
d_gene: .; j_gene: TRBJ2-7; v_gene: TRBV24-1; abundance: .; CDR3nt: TGTGCCACCAGTGACCCAGCGAGGGAGCAGTACTTC; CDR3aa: CATSDPAREQYF
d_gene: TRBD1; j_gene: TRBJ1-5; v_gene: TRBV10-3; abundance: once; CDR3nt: TGTGCCATCAGTGAAAACCCTAAGGGACAGGGGGCTGGCTATAGCAATCAGCCCCAGCATTTT; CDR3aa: CAISENPKGQGAGYSNQPQHF
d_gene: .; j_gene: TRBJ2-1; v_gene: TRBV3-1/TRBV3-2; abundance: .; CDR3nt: TGTGCCAGCAGCCAGGATCTCGGGGGCCCTTACAATGAGCAGTTCTTC; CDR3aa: CASSQDLGGPYNEQFF
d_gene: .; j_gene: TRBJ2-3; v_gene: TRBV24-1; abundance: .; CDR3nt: TGTGCCACCAGTGAGGCAGGTGGCACAGATACGCAGTATTTT; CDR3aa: CATSEAGGTDTQYF
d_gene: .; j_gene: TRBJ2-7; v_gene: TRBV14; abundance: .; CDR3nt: TGTGCCAGCAGCCCCGGTGGGACCTGGGGGCAGTACTTC; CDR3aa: CASSPGGTWGQYF
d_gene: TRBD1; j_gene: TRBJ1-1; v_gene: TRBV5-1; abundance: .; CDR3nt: TGCGCCAGCAGCTCTATAACAGGGGGAGCTGAAGCTTTCTTT; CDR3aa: CASSSITGGAEAFF
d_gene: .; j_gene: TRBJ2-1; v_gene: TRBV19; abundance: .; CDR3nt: TGTGCCAGTAGGCGGCCGGGCAGACCCTCGGAGCAGTTCTTC; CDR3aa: CASRRPGRPSEQFF
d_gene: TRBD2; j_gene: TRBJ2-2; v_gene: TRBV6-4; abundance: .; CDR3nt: TGTGCCAGCAGTGCTAGCGGGGGGACCACCGGGGAGCTGTTTTTT; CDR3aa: CASSASGGTTGELFF
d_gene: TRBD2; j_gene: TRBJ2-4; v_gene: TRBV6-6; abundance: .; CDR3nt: TGTGCCAGCAGTCGAACTAGCGGGGGGATAGAAAACATTCAGTACTTC; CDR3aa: CASSRTSGGIENIQYF
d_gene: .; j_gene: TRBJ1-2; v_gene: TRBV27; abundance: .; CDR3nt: TGTGCCAGCAGTCCGGGAAATTATGGCTACACCTTC; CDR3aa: CASSPGNYGYTF
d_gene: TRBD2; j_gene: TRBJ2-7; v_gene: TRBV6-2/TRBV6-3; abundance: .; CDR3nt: TGTGCCAGCAGTTACTCGACAGAGCGGGGGGGGTTCGAGCAGTACTTC; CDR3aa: CASSYSTERGGFEQYF
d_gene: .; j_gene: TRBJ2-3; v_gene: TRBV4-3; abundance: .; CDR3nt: TGCGCCAGCAGCCAAGATCAAGGCACAGATACGCAGTATTTT; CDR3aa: CASSQDQGTDTQYF
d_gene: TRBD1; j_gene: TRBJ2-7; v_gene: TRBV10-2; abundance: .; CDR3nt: TGCGCCGGGGGACAGGGGGCGGCCGAGCAGTACTTC; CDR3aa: CAGGQGAAEQYF
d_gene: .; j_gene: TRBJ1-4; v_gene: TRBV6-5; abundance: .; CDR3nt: TGTGCCAGCACTATTCGGGGACATAATGAAAAACTGTTTTTT; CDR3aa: CASTIRGHNEKLFF
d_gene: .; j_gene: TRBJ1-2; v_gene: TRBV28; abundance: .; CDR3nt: TGTGCCAGCTACCTGGCGGGCGGAGTCTACACCTTC; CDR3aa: CASYLAGGVYTF
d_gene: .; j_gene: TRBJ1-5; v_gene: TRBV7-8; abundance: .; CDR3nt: TGTGCCAGCAGCCCTGCCGGCCCGGGAATCATCAATCAGCCCCAGCATTTT; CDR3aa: CASSPAGPGIINQPQHF
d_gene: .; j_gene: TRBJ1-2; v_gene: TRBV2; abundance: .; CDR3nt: TGTGCCAGCTCGGGGACCGTTGGGGCGGGAGGCTACACCTTC; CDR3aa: CASSGTVGAGGYTF
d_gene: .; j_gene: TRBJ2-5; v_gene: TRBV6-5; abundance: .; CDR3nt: TGTGCCAGCAGTCCCGACCGAAGACAAGAGACCCAGTACTTC; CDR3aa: CASSPDRRQETQYF
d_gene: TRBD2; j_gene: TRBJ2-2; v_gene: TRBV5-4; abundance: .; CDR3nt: TGTGCCAGCAGCCGAAGTTTCCGGACTAGCGGGGGCACCGGGGAGCTGTTTTTT; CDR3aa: CASSRSFRTSGGTGELFF
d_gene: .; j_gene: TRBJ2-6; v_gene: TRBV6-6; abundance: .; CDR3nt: TGTGCCAGCAGTTACAGGTTAGCCGTCCTGACTTTC; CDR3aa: CASSYRLAVLTF
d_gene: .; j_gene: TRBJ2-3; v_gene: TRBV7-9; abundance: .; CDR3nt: TGTGCCAGCAGCCCGGGGGGCACAGATACGCAGTATTTT; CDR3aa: CASSPGGTDTQYF
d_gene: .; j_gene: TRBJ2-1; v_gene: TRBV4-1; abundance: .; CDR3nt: TGCGCCAGCAGCCAGAACTGGGCTGGGAATGAGCAGTTCTTC; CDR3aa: CASSQNWAGNEQFF
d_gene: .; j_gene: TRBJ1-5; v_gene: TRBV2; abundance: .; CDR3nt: TGTGCCAGCAGGGCAGTTTATAGCAATCAGCCCCAGCATTTT; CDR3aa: CASRAVYSNQPQHF
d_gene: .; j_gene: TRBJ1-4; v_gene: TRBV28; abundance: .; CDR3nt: TGTGCCAGCAGTCTCTGGGGGGGCGCAACTAATGAAAAACTGTTTTTT; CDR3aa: CASSLWGGATNEKLFF
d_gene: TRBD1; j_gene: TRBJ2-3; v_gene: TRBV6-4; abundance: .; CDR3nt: TGTGCCAGCAGCCCAGGGGGAACAGATACGCAGTATTTT; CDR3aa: CASSPGGTDTQYF
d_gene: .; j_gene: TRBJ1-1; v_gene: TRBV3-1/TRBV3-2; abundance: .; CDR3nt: TGTGCCAGCAGCCCTAAGTCGGGGGACGAGGCTTTCTTT; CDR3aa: CASSPKSGDEAFF
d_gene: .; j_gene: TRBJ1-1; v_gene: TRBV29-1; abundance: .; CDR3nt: TGCAGCGTTGGTCCTGGGCTGAACACTGAAGCTTTCTTT; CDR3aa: CSVGPGLNTEAFF
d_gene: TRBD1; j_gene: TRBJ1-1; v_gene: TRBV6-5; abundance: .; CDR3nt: TGTGCCAGCAGGGGGACAGGTTTGGAAGCTTTCTTT; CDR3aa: CASRGTGLEAFF
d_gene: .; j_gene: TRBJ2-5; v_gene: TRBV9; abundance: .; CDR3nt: TGTGCCAGCAGCGCCCGACCCATTTTTGCGGGGACCCAAGAGACCCAGTACTTC; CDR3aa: CASSARPIFAGTQETQYF
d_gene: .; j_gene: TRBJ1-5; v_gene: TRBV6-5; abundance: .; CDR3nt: TGTGCCAGCAGGTCAGGGATAAGCAGCAATCAGCCCCAGCATTTT; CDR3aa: CASRSGISSNQPQHF